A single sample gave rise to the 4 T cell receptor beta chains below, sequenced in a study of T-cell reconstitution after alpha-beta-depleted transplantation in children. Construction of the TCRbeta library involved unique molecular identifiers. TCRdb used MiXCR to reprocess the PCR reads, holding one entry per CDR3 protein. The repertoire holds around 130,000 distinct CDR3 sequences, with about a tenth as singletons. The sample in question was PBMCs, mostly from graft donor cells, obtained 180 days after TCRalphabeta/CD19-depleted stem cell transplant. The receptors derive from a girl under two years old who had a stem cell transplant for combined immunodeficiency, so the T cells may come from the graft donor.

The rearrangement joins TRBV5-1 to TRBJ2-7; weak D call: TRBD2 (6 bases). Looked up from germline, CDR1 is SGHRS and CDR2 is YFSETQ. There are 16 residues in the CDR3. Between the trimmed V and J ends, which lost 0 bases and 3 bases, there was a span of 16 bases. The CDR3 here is CASSLAGGIGNYEQYF. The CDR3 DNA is TGCGCCAGCAGCTTGGCCGGGGGAATTGGGAACTACGAGCAGTACTTC.

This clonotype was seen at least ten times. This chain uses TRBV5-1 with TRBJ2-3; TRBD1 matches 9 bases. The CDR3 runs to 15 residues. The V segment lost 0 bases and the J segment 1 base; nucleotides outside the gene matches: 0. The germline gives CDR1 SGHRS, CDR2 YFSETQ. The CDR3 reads CASSLDRGRTDTQYF. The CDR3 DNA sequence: TGCGCCAGCAGCTTGGACAGGGGGCGCACAGATACGCAGTATTTT. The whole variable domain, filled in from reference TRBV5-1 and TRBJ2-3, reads KAGVTQTPRYLIKTRGQQVTLSCSPISGHRSVSWYQQTPGQGLQFLFEYFSETQRNKGNFPGRFSGRQFSNSRSEMNVSTLELGDSALYLCASSLDRGRTDTQYFGPGTRLTVL.

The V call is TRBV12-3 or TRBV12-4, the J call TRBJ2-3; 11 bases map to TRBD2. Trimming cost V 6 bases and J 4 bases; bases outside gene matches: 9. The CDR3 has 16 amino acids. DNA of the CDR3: TGTGCCAGCAGATCAGGCCGACTAGCGGGGTCAGATACGCAGTATTTT. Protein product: CASRSGRLAGSDTQYF.

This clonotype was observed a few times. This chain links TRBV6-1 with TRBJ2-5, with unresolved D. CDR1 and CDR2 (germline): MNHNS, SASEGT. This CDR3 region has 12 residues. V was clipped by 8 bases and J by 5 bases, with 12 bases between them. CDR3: CASGWGEETQYF. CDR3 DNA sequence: TGTGCCAGCGGCTGGGGTGAGGAGACCCAGTACTTC.